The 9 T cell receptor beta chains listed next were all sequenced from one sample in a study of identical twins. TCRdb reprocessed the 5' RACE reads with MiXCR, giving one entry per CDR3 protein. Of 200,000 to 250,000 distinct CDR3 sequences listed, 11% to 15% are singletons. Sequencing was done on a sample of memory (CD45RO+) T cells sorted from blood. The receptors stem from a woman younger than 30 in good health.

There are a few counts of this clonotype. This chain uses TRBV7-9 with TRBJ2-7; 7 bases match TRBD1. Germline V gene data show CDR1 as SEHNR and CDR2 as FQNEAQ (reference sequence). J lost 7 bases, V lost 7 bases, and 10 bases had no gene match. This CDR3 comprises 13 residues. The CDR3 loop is CASTVTGPSEQYF. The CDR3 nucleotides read TGTGCCAGCACCGTGACAGGGCCCTCGGAGCAGTACTTC.

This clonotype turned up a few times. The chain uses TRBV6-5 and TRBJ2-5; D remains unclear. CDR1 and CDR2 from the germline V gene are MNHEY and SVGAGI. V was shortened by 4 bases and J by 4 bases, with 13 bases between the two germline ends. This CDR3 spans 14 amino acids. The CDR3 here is CASSSQSGGETQYF. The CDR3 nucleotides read TGTGCCAGCAGTTCCCAGTCCGGCGGAGAGACCCAGTACTTC.

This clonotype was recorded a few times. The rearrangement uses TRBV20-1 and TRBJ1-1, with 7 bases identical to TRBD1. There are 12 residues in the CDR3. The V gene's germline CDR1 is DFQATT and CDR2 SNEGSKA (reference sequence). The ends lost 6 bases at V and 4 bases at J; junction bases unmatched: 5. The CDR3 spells CSANDRVTEAFF. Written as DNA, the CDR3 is TGCAGTGCCAACGACAGGGTCACTGAAGCTTTCTTT.

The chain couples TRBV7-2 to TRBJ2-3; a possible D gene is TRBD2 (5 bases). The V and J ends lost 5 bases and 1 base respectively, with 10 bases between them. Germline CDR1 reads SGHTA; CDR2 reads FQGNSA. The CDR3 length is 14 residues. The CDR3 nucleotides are TGTGCCAGCAGCCCGCGGCGGGGCACAGATACGCAGTATTTT. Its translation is CASSPRRGTDTQYF. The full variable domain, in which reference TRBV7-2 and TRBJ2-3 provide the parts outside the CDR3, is GAGVSQSPSNKVTEKGKDVELRCDPISGHTALYWYRQSLGQGLEFLIYFQGNSAPDKSGLPSDRFSAERTGGSVSTLTIQRTQQEDSAVYLCASSPRRGTDTQYFGPGTRLTVL.

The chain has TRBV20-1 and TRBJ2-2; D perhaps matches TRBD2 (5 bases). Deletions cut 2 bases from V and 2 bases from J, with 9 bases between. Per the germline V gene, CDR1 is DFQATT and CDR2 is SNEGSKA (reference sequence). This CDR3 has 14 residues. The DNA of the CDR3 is TGCAGTGCTAGATCGGGAACTAACACCGGGGAGCTGTTTTTT. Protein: CSARSGTNTGELFF.

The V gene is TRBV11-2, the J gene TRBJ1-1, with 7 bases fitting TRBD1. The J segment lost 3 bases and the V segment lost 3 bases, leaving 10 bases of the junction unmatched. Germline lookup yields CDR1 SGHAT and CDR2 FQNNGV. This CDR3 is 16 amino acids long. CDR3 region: CASSFSPRTGHTEAFF. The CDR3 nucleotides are TGTGCCAGCAGCTTTAGCCCGAGGACAGGCCACACTGAAGCTTTCTTT.

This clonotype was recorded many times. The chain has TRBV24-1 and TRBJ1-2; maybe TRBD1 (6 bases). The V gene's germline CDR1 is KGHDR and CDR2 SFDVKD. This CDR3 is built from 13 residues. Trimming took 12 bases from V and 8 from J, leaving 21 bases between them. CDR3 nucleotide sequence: TGTGCCGTCCAAACAGGGTTCGCTGGGGGCTACACCTTC. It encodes CAVQTGFAGGYTF.

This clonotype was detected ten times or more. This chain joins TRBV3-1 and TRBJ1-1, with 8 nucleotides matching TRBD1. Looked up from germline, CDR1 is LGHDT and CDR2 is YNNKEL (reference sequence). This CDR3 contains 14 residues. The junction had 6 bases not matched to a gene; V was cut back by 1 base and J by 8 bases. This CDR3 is CASSQADRDVEAFF. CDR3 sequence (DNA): TGTGCCAGCAGCCAAGCGGACAGGGACGTCGAAGCTTTCTTT.

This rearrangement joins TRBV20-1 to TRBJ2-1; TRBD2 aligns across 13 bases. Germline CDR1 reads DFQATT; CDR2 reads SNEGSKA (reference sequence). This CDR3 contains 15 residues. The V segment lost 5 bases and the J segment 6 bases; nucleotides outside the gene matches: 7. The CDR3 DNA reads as TGCAGTGCTCCACAGCGGACTAGCGGGAGCAATGAGCAGTTCTTC. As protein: CSAPQRTSGSNEQFF.